This T cell receptor (beta chain) was observed in a study of blood T cell repertoires in COVID-19. Sequencing was performed with immunoSEQ multiplex PCR; in TCRdb, only in-frame clones are kept and a portion is missing. This sample has about 300,000 clones, with around 89% found just once. In its sample, this clone was seen once. Losses at the gene ends were 6 bases for V and 0 bases for J; bases not matched to a gene: 7. This CDR3 has 16 amino acids. Germline V lookup: CDR1 ENHRY, CDR2 SYGVKD. The chain links TRBV10-3 to TRBJ2-7, with 11 bases matching TRBD2. Source material: peripheral blood. This receptor was identified in a woman aged 25 to 45 who had recovered from COVID-19. CDR3 DNA sequence: TGTGCCATCAGCGGGACTAGCGGAAGGAGCTCCTACGAGCAGTACTTC. It codes for CAISGTSGRSSYEQYF.